This record covers a single TCR beta chain. Antigen specificity is unknown. TCRdb fed the 5' RACE reads into MiXCR, producing one record per CDR3 protein. The sample lists 350,000 to 500,000 distinct CDR3 sequences, around 20% seen once, with 7.5% to 9.5% in the top ten. This sample is drawn from a study of T-cell memory formation after mild COVID-19. Study conclusions and caveats: Still unconfirmed is whether the second-wave clones peaking on day 37 recognized SARS-CoV-2. Memory cells collected pre-infection included some clones that later responded, suggesting cross-reactive memory joined. Shrinking CD4+ clones were chiefly CM and EM; CD8+ ones were chiefly EMRA.

The CDR3 runs to 14 residues. Germline V lookup: CDR1 MNHEY, CDR2 SVGEGT. Trimming removed 8 bases from V and 2 bases from J, with 15 bases in between. The receptor was isolated from an adult woman who had mild COVID-19 (a few samples of this study predate the infection). Cell type and time point are not known. The specimen sequenced was PBMCs or a T cell subset sorted from them (not recorded which). V usage is TRBV6-2 or TRBV6-3 and J usage is TRBJ2-5; D may match TRBD1 or TRBD2 (5 bases each). Written as DNA, the CDR3 is TGTGCCAGCGGGACGTACGGGAAACAAGAGACCCAGTACTTC. It specifies CASGTYGKQETQYF.